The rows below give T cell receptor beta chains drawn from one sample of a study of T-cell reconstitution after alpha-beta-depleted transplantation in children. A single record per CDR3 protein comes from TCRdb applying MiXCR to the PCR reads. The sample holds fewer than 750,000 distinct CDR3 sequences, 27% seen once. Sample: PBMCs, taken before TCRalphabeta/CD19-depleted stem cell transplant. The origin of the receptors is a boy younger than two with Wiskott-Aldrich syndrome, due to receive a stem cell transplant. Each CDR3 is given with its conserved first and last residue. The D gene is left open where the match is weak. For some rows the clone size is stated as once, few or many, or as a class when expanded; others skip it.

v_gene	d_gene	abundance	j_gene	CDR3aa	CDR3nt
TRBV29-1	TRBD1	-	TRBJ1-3	CSAWDSGNTIYF	TGCAGCGCCTGGGACAGTGGAAACACCATATATTTT
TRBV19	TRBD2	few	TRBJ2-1	CASSAGLAGVTYNEQFF	TGTGCCAGTAGTGCGGGACTAGCGGGAGTGACCTACAATGAGCAGTTCTTC
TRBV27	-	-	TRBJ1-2	CASSFGAGWAYGYTF	-
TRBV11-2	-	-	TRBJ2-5	CASSLRLCVCETQYF	TGTGCCAGCAGCTTGAGACTGTGCGTGTGCGAGACCCAGTACTTC
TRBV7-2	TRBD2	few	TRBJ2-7	CASSITSGSHYEQYF	TGTGCCAGCAGCATTACTAGCGGGAGTCACTACGAGCAGTACTTC
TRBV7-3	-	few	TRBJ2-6	CASSASTSSGANVLTF	TGTGCCAGCAGCGCCTCGACTAGCTCTGGGGCCAACGTCCTGACTTTC
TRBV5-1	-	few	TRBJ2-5	CASSMAPEGTQYF	TGCGCCAGCAGCATGGCCCCTGAGGGGACCCAGTACTTC
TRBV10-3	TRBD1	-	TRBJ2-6	CAISESRTGLANVLTF	TGTGCCATCAGTGAGTCGCGGACAGGGTTGGCCAACGTCCTGACTTTC
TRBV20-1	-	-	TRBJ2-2	CSARPPAGELFF	TGCAGTGCTAGACCCCCGGCCGGGGAGCTGTTTTTT
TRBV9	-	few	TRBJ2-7	CASSPPGKPDYEQYF	TGTGCCAGCAGCCCCCCCGGGAAGCCCGACTACGAGCAGTACTTC
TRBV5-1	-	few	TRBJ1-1	CASSSGSVTEAFF	TGCGCCAGCAGCTCGGGGTCGGTAACTGAAGCTTTCTTT
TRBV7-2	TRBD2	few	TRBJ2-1	CASSTGTSVHNEQFF	TGTGCCAGCAGCACCGGGACTAGCGTCCACAATGAGCAGTTCTTC
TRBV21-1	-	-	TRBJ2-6	CARVVWVSGANVLTF	TGTGCCAGAGTGGTCTGGGTCTCTGGGGCCAACGTCCTGACTTTC
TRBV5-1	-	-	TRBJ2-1	CASSTGSGSYNEQFF	TGCGCCAGCTCCACGGGGTCAGGCTCCTACAATGAGCAGTTCTTC
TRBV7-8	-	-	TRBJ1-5	CASSLGRTVVGQPQHF	TGTGCCAGCAGCTTAGGAAGGACAGTCGTCGGGCAGCCCCAGCATTTT
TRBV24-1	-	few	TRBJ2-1	CATSDPLANSYNEQFF	TGTGCCACCAGTGACCCTCTAGCGAATTCCTACAATGAGCAGTTCTTC
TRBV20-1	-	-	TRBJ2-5	CSASGETQYF	TGCAGTGCTTCAGGGGAGACCCAGTACTTC
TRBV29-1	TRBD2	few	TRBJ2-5	CSVAGRASEETQYF	TGCAGCGTTGCAGGGAGGGCCTCCGAAGAGACCCAGTACTTC
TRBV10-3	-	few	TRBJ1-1	CAISKTGGTEAFF	TGTGCCATTAGTAAGACAGGAGGGACTGAAGCTTTCTTT
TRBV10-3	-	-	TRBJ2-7	CAISEGRTVGSYEQYF	TGTGCCATCAGTGAGGGCAGGACAGTCGGCTCCTACGAGCAGTACTTC
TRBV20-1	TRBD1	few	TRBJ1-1	CSGTGALNTEAFF	TGCAGCGGGACAGGGGCCCTGAACACTGAAGCTTTCTTT
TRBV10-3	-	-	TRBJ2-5	CAISDRTFSRSNTQYF	TGTGCCATCAGTGACAGGACATTTTCCAGGTCCAATACCCAGTACTTC
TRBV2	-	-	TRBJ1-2	CASSEGQYGYTF	TGTGCCAGCAGTGAAGGACAGTATGGCTACACCTTC
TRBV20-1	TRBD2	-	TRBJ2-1	CSAPNLLAGNYNEQFF	TGCAGTGCCCCCAACCTACTAGCGGGCAACTACAATGAGCAGTTCTTC
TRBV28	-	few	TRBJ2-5	CASSTSRQVQETQYF	TGTGCCAGCAGTACCTCCAGACAGGTCCAAGAGACCCAGTACTTC
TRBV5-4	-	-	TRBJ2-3	CASSPGLPGGLLDTQYF	TGTGCCAGCAGCCCTGGCCTTCCCGGCGGGCTGTTGGATACGCAGTATTTT
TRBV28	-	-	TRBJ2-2	CASRPRGFIVGELFF	TGTGCCAGCAGACCCCGGGGCTTTATTGTCGGGGAGCTGTTTTTT
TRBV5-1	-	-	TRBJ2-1	CASSLDQRISSYNEQFF	TGCGCCAGCAGCTTGGACCAGCGTATTAGCTCCTACAATGAGCAGTTCTTC
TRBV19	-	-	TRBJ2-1	CASSRRRGEQFF	TGTGCCAGTAGTAGGCGAAGGGGTGAGCAGTTCTTC
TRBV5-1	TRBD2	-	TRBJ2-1	CASSPGLAVGNEQFF	TGCGCCAGCAGCCCGGGACTAGCGGTCGGGAATGAGCAGTTCTTC
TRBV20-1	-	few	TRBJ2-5	CSALGGLQETQYF	TGCAGTGCCCTTGGGGGGTTGCAAGAGACCCAGTACTTC
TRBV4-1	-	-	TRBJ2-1	CASSQMGGGTYNEQFF	TGCGCCAGCAGCCAAATGGGAGGCGGGACCTACAATGAGCAGTTCTTC
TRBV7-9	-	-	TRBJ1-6	CASSLSDKGFPLHF	TGTGCCAGCAGCTTAAGCGACAAGGGATTCCCCCTCCACTTT
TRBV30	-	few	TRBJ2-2	CAWSVLIGWGTGELFF	TGTGCCTGGAGTGTACTGATCGGGTGGGGAACCGGGGAGCTGTTTTTT
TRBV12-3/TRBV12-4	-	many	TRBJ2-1	CASSPAGTTYNEQFF	TGTGCCAGCAGTCCCGCCGGGACCACCTACAATGAGCAGTTCTTC
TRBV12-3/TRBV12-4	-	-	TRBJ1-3	CASSLREWSSGNTIYF	TGTGCCAGCAGTTTAAGGGAATGGAGCTCTGGAAACACCATATATTTT
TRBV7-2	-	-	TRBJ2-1	CASSLVAGFGIGEQFF	TGTGCCAGCAGCTTAGTTGCCGGGTTCGGAATAGGGGAGCAGTTCTTC
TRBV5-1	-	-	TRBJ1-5	CASSLGGSDQPQHF	TGCGCCAGCAGCTTGGGAGGGTCCGATCAGCCCCAGCATTTT
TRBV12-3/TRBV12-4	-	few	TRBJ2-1	CASSATLGGKGYEQFF	TGTGCCAGCAGCGCCACTCTCGGGGGAAAAGGCTATGAGCAGTTCTTC
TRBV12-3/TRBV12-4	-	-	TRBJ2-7	CASYAGKAGEQYF	TGTGCCAGCTATGCGGGGAAAGCTGGCGAGCAGTACTTC
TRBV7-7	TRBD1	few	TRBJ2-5	CASSLTGTGRETQYF	TGTGCCAGCAGCTTGACCGGGACAGGGAGAGAGACCCAGTACTTC
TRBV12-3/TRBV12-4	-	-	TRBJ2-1	CASSFASEGNEQFF	TGTGCCAGCAGTTTTGCTAGCGAGGGCAATGAGCAGTTCTTC
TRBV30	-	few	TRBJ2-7	CAWSYGDEQYF	TGTGCCTGGAGTTATGGGGATGAGCAGTACTTC
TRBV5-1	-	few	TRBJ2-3	CASSFDGYYTDTQYF	TGCGCCAGCAGCTTCGACGGATATTACACAGATACGCAGTATTTT
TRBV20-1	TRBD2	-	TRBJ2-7	CSALKTSAKPRGSYEQYF	TGCAGTGCCCTAAAAACTAGCGCCAAACCGAGGGGCTCCTACGAGCAGTACTTC
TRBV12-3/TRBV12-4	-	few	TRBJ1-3	CASTRDRGDTSSGNTIYF	TGTGCCAGCACCAGGGACCGAGGGGACACAAGCTCTGGAAACACCATATATTTT
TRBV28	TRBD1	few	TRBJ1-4	CASSFSGTGRLF	TGTGCCAGCAGTTTTAGTGGGACAGGGCGTCTTTTT
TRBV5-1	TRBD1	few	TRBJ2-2	CASSLVDREAGELFF	TGCGCCAGCAGCTTGGTGGACAGGGAGGCCGGGGAGCTGTTTTTT
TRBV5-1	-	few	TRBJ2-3	CASSLIPRSDTQYF	TGCGCCAGCAGCTTGATTCCCCGGTCGGATACGCAGTATTTT
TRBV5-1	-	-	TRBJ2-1	CASSLNPESSSYNEQFF	TGCGCCAGCAGCTTGAATCCTGAATCCAGCTCCTACAATGAGCAGTTCTTC
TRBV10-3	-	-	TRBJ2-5	CAISVSAQETQYF	TGTGCCATCAGTGTTAGCGCCCAAGAGACCCAGTACTTC
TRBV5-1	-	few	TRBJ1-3	CASSLGTYSGNTIYF	TGCGCCAGCAGCTTGGGGACCTACTCTGGAAACACCATATATTTT
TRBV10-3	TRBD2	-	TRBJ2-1	CAISLGLARDNEQFF	TGTGCCATCTCGCTGGGACTAGCGAGAGACAATGAGCAGTTCTTC
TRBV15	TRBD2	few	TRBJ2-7	CATSRVPAGVGEQYF	TGTGCCACCAGCAGAGTCCCAGCGGGAGTTGGCGAGCAGTACTTC